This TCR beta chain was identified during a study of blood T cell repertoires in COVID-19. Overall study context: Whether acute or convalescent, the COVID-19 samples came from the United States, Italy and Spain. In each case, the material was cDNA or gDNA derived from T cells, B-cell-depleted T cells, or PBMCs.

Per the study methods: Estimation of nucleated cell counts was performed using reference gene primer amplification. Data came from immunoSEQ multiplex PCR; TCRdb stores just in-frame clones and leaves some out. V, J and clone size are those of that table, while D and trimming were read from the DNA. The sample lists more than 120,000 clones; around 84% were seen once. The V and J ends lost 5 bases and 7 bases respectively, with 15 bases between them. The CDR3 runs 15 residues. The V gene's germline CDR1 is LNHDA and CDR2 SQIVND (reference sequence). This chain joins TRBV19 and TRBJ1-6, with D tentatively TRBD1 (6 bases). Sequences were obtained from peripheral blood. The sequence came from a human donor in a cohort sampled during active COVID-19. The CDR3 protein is CASSFDRLSNSPLHF. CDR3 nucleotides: TGTGCCAGTAGTTTTGACAGGCTGAGCAATTCACCCCTCCACTTT.